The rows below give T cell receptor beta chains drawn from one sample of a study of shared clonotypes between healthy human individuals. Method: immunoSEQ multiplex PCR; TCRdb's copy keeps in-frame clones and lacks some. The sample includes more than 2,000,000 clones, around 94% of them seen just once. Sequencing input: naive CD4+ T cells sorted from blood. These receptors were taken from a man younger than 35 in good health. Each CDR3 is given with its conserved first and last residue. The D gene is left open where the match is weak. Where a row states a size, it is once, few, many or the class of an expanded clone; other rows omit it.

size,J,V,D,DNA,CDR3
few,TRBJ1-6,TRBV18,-,TGTGCCAGCCGGGACGTAAATTCACCCCTCCACTTT,CASRDVNSPLHF
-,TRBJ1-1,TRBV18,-,TGTGCCAGCCTCAAGACGGCGGCAGCGGGTGAAGCTTTCTTT,CASLKTAAAGEAFF
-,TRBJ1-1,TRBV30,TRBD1,TGTGCCTGGAGTACAGGGGGTTTTACTGAAGCTTTCTTT,CAWSTGGFTEAFF
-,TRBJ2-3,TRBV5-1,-,TGCGCCAGCAGCTCTACTTTGGCGGTTAGCACAGATACGCAGTATTTT,CASSSTLAVSTDTQYF
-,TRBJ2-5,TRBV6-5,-,TGTGCCAGCAGTAGGTTCAGGGAGACCCAGTACTTC,CASSRFRETQYF
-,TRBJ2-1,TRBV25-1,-,TGTGCCAGCAGAAACCGGGACCCGAACTACAATGAGCAGTTCTTC,CASRNRDPNYNEQFF
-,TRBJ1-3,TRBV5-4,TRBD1,TGTGCCAGCAGCTTGAACAGGGGATACACCATATATTTT,CASSLNRGYTIYF
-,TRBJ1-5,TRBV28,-,TGTGCCAGCATTCTCAGAGGGTATGGCAATCAGCCCCAGCATTTT,CASILRGYGNQPQHF
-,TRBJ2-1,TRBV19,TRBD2,TGTGCCAGTAGCACTAGCGGGAGTGACAATGAGCAGTTCTTC,CASSTSGSDNEQFF
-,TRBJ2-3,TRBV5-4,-,TGTGCCAGCAGCTTGGCCGGGGTAAGCACAGATACGCAGTATTTT,CASSLAGVSTDTQYF
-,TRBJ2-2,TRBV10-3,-,TGTGCCATCAGTGAGACGGATCTTACGAACACCGGGGAGCTGTTTTTT,CAISETDLTNTGELFF
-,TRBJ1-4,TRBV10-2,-,TGCGCCAGCAGTGATAGGACCTCGAGGAATGAAAAACTGTTTTTT,CASSDRTSRNEKLFF
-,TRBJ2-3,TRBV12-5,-,TGTGCTAGTGGTTTAAAGTTAAAGTACACAGATACGCAGTATTTT,CASGLKLKYTDTQYF
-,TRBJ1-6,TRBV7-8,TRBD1,TGTGCCAGCAGCCCCCGGGACAGGGGTATCGGGTTCTATAATTCACCCCTCCACTTT,CASSPRDRGIGFYNSPLHF
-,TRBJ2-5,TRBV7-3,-,TGTGCCAGCAGCCCCGGTAGGGGCAAGACGGAGACCCAGTACTTC,CASSPGRGKTETQYF
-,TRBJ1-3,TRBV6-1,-,TGTGCCAGCAGCCCCGTTCGGGGGGGAAACACCATATATTTT,CASSPVRGGNTIYF
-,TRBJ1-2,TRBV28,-,TGTGCCAGCAGTTGGAACAACTATGGCTACACCTTC,CASSWNNYGYTF
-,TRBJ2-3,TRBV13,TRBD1,TGTGCCAGCAGCTTAGGTCGGACAGGCCGAGCGGATACGCAGTATTTT,CASSLGRTGRADTQYF
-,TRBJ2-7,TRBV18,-,TGTGCCAGCTCACCAGCTTCCAGCAACGAGCAGTACTTC,CASSPASSNEQYF
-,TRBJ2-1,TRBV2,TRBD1,TGTGCCAGCTCCGGACAGGTCTACAATGAGCAGTTCTTC,CASSGQVYNEQFF
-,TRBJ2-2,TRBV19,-,TGTGCCAGTAGTACGAGGGGTTCGAGGGGGGTTCACAACACGGAGCTGTTTTTT,CASSTRGSRGVHNTELFF
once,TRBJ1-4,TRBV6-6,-,TGTGCCACCAAAGGGGGTCCCAACGGTGAAAAACTGTTTTTT,CATKGGPNGEKLFF
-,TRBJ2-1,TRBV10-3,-,TGTGCCAGCAGTGGAGCCAATGAGCAGTTCTTC,CASSGANEQFF
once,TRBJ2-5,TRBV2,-,TGTGCCAGCAGGGGTGGAGCGGCACCCCAAGAGACCCAGTACTTC,CASRGGAAPQETQYF